This is a list of T cell receptor beta chains from one sample in a study of T cell responses to AZD1222 COVID-19 vaccine. Libraries were prepared by immunoSEQ multiplex PCR; TCRdb keeps only in-frame clonotypes and omits some of them. The data contain 100,000 to 150,000 clones, approximately 88% of them singletons. Sample: peripheral blood, taken on day 0 of AZD1222 vaccination. The receptors here all came from an adult in good health. CDR3s include the opening cysteine and the closing phenylalanine or tryptophan. The D gene is left open where the match is weak. Rows give clone size only sometimes, using once, few, many, or a class for an expanded clone.

>.|17|TRBJ2-7|once|TRBV24-1
TGTGCCACCAGTGATATTAAACCGGGGACGCAAACCTACGAGCAGTACTTC
CATSDIKPGTQTYEQYF
>TRBD1|13|TRBJ1-5|.|TRBV30
TGTGCCTGGGCAAGACAGGGTGGTCAGCCCCAGCATTTT
CAWARQGGQPQHF
>TRBD1|13|TRBJ1-5|.|TRBV11-3
TGTGCCAGCTTGACAGGGGAGGATCAGCCCCAGCATTTT
CASLTGEDQPQHF
>.|13|TRBJ1-1|.|TRBV11-2
TGTGCCAGCAGCTTAGTAGCCGGGACTGAAGCTTTCTTT
CASSLVAGTEAFF
>.|16|TRBJ2-1|.|TRBV21-1
TGTGCCAGCAGCAAAAGTGGAGCGGGAGCCTACAATGAGCAGTTCTTC
CASSKSGAGAYNEQFF
>TRBD2|17|TRBJ2-2|.|TRBV2
TGTGCCAGCAGTGACATAGCGGGGGCTACCCGGACCGGGGAGCTGTTTTTT
CASSDIAGATRTGELFF
>.|15|TRBJ1-1|.|TRBV28
TGTGCCAGCAGTTTAGTCGGAGGGGGTAACACTGAAGCTTTCTTT
CASSLVGGGNTEAFF
>.|13|TRBJ2-5|once|TRBV11-2
TGTGCCAGCAGCTTCCCTACCGGAGAGACCCAGTACTTC
CASSFPTGETQYF
>TRBD1|13|TRBJ2-7|.|TRBV5-1
TGCGCCAGCAGCTTGGGACAGGGGGACGAGCAGTACTTC
CASSLGQGDEQYF
>.|14|TRBJ1-1|.|TRBV3-1/TRBV3-2
TGTGCCAGCAGCCAAGGACGGGACCACACTGAAGCTTTCTTT
CASSQGRDHTEAFF
>.|15|TRBJ1-1|few|TRBV9
TGTGCCAGCAGCCCCCGGGACCTGGGGTTTGGGAAAGCTTTCTTT
CASSPRDLGFGKAFF
>.|14|TRBJ2-7|.|TRBV10-1
TGCGCCAGCAGTGCAACACGGGGGTCCTACGAGCAGTACTTC
CASSATRGSYEQYF
>.|13|TRBJ2-7|.|TRBV29-1
TGCAGCGTTGTGGTGGGGAATGTGTACGAGCAGTACTTC
CSVVVGNVYEQYF
>TRBD1|14|TRBJ2-7|.|TRBV6-5
TGTGCCAGCAGTCACCGGGACAGCGCTTACGAGCAGTACTTC
CASSHRDSAYEQYF